The 29 T cell receptor beta chains below all came from one sample that was sequenced in a study of PD-1 blockade in mismatch repair-deficient tumors. Clones were sequenced by immunoSEQ multiplex PCR, and TCRdb holds only the in-frame ones, with some missing. The data hold under 25,000 clones, with around 79% observed a single time. The sample consisted of PBMCs, taken 52 weeks after starting pembrolizumab. These receptors were obtained from an adult with mismatch repair-deficient cancer.

A single count supports this clone. The chain links TRBV7-9 to TRBJ1-2; TRBD1 matches 7 bases. The CDR3 length is 15 residues. The germline CDR1 and CDR2 sequences are SEHNR and FQNEAQ (reference sequence). V shed 11 bases and J 4 bases; nucleotides not matched to a gene: 16. The DNA of the CDR3 is TGTGCCCGCCACCTTGAGGGGGCATTTCCCTATGGCTACACCTTC. Its protein is CARHLEGAFPYGYTF.

The chain links TRBV6-5 to TRBJ1-3; D remains ambiguous. The CDR3 contains 12 residues. Germline V lookup: CDR1 MNHEY, CDR2 SVGAGI. V was trimmed by 4 bases and J by 6 bases, leaving 7 bases between them. This CDR3 is CASSSTSNTIYF. CDR3 coding DNA: TGTGCCAGCAGTTCAACTTCAAACACCATATATTTT.

J is TRBJ2-1 and V is TRBV11-2; no reliable D call. CDR1 and CDR2 from the germline V gene are SGHAT and FQNNGV. The CDR3 is 12 residues long. Trimming left V 0 bases short and J 10 bases short, with 7 bases between. This chain's CDR3 is CASSLEAQEQFF. The CDR3 DNA is TGTGCCAGCAGCTTAGAAGCACAGGAGCAGTTCTTC.

This clone was counted a single time. J is TRBJ2-2 and V is TRBV5-1; 8 bases align to TRBD1. The CDR3 covers 16 residues. J was trimmed by 1 base and V by 2 bases; bases with no gene match: 4. CDR1 and CDR2 from the germline V gene are SGHRS and YFSETQ. This chain's CDR3 is CASSLAGTGNTGELFF. The DNA of the CDR3 is TGCGCCAGCAGCTTAGCCGGGACAGGGAACACCGGGGAGCTGTTTTTT.

The V call is TRBV18, the J call TRBJ2-1; D possibly corresponds to TRBD2 (6 bases). Germline assignment: CDR1 KGHSH and CDR2 LQKENI. Trimming stripped 0 bases from V and 5 bases from J, with 17 bases between. This CDR3 has 17 residues. CDR3 protein: CASSPPQGRGSHNEQFF. CDR3 bases: TGTGCCAGCTCACCACCTCAGGGTCGGGGGAGCCACAATGAGCAGTTCTTC. Supplemented by reference TRBV18 and TRBJ2-1, the full variable domain reads NAGVMQNPRHLVRRRGQEARLRCSPMKGHSHVYWYRQLPEEGLKFMVYLQKENIIDESGMPKERFSAEFPKEGPSILRIQQVVRGDSAAYFCASSPPQGRGSHNEQFFGPGTRLTVL.

The chain has TRBV27 and TRBJ2-1, with D possibly TRBD2 on 5 matching bases. Germline-derived CDR1 and CDR2 are MNHEY and SMNVEV (reference sequence). This CDR3 contains 15 residues. V was trimmed by 6 bases and J by 9 bases, leaving 21 bases between them. CDR3 nucleotides: TGTGCCAGCAGCACCAGATCGCTAGGGAGCCTTGAGCAGTTCTTC. Translated: CASSTRSLGSLEQFF.

This chain uses TRBV29-1 with TRBJ1-1; a possible D gene is TRBD1 (5 bases). Germline CDR1 and CDR2: SQVTM and ANQGSEA. The length of the CDR3 is 13 residues. Between the trimmed V and J ends, which lost 0 bases and 2 bases, there was a span of 7 bases. This CDR3 is CSVEDRVNTEAFF. The CDR3 coding sequence is TGCAGCGTTGAAGACAGGGTTAACACTGAAGCTTTCTTT.

The chain has TRBV28 and TRBJ1-5; TRBD1 matches 10 bases. V shed 6 bases, J shed 5 bases, and the junction held 4 bases outside the gene matches. The CDR3 contains 14 residues. Looked up from germline, CDR1 is MDHEN and CDR2 is SYDVKM. The CDR3 sequence: CASRRDRGHQPQHF. The CDR3 bases are TGTGCCAGCAGGAGGGACAGGGGCCATCAGCCCCAGCATTTT.

This clone was observed a handful of times. The rearrangement joins TRBV29-1 to TRBJ2-7, with TRBD1 matching 8 bases. Germline-derived CDR1 and CDR2 are SQVTM and ANQGSEA. The CDR3 runs to 13 residues. CDR3: CSTRDRLTYEQYF. In DNA form, the CDR3 reads TGCAGTACCCGGGACAGGCTCACCTACGAGCAGTACTTC.

The chain carries TRBV7-3 and TRBJ2-1; D perhaps matches TRBD2 (5 bases). Trimming removed 5 bases from V and 3 bases from J, with 17 bases in between. CDR3 length: 16 residues. Germline CDR1 and CDR2: SGHTA and FQGTGA. The CDR3 is CASSPLAGSLYNEQFF. CDR3 nucleotide sequence: TGTGCCAGCAGCCCCCTTGCGGGCTCGCTCTACAATGAGCAGTTCTTC.

In its sample, this clone was seen a few times. The chain combines TRBV7-9 with TRBJ2-7; possibly TRBD2 for D (6 bases). Germline values: CDR1 SEHNR, CDR2 FQNEAQ (reference sequence). V was pared by 5 bases and J by 0 bases, with 14 bases between. CDR3 length: 15 residues. CDR3 in DNA: TGTGCCAGCAGCCGAGTACTAGCAAACTCCTACGAGCAGTACTTC. It yields the protein CASSRVLANSYEQYF.

V and J are TRBV11-2 and TRBJ1-5, with D possibly TRBD1 on 5 matching bases. Germline V lookup: CDR1 SGHAT, CDR2 FQNNGV. There are 14 residues in the CDR3. V shed 6 bases and J shed 2 bases, with 11 bases lying between them. The CDR3 bases are TGTGCCAGCAGTACGACAGTAGGCAATCAGCCCCAGCATTTT. Residues: CASSTTVGNQPQHF.

The rearrangement uses TRBV6-7 and TRBJ1-1, with 8 bases matching TRBD1. TRBV6-7 is flagged as an ORF with uncertain function. There are 17 residues in the CDR3. With V trimmed by 5 bases and J by 2 bases, 13 bases remained unmatched. As DNA, the CDR3 is TGTGCCAGCAGTCGCCGCCGGGACAGGACTTTCAACACTGAAGCTTTCTTT. Translating it yields CASSRRRDRTFNTEAFF.

CDR3 bases: TGTGCCACCAGCCGCGGACAGGGGGGAGATGGGGCCAACGTCCTGACTTTC. This encodes CATSRGQGGDGANVLTF. V gene TRBV15 combines with J gene TRBJ2-6, with 10 bases that match TRBD1. Trimming cost V 5 bases and J 3 bases; bases outside gene matches: 7. The CDR3 runs 17 residues. Germline V gene sequence: CDR1 LNHNV, CDR2 YYDKDF (reference sequence).

V is TRBV7-2 and J is TRBJ1-2, with D maybe TRBD1 (5 bases). Trimming left V 1 base short and J 0 bases short, with 12 bases between. The CDR3 totals 16 residues. Germline CDR1 SGHTA, CDR2 FQGNSA. The CDR3 here is CASSLELGPTNYGYTF. CDR3 nucleotides: TGTGCCAGCAGCTTAGAGCTGGGGCCGACTAACTATGGCTACACCTTC.

This chain uses TRBV7-9 with TRBJ2-5, with 7 nucleotides matching TRBD1. Germline-derived CDR1 and CDR2 are SEHNR and FQNEAQ (reference sequence). After removal of 5 bases from V and 4 bases from J, the junction contained 4 bases not matched to a gene. The CDR3 has 13 residues. CDR3 bases: TGTGCCAGCAGCCTCAACAGGGGAGAGACCCAGTACTTC. This translates into CASSLNRGETQYF.

Remarks on this clone: Other DNA sequences of this sample code for an identical CDR3. The V call is TRBV30, the J call TRBJ2-1, with a weak D call TRBD2 (7 bases). This CDR3 has 15 amino acids. Germline V gives CDR1 GTSNPN, CDR2 SVGIG (reference sequence). V was pared by 3 bases and J by 3 bases, with 15 bases between. The CDR3 DNA is TGTGCCTGGAGATCACGAGGGGGGGGCTACAATGAGCAGTTCTTC. Amino acid sequence: CAWRSRGGGYNEQFF.

The chain is built from TRBV11-3 and TRBJ2-5; 7 bases line up with TRBD1. Germline V CDR1 and CDR2: SGHNT, YENEEA. The CDR3 extends over 14 amino acids. Unmatched junction bases numbered 10, after V lost 6 bases and J lost 6 bases. Here the CDR3 DNA reads TGTGCCAGCAGTTCTAGACAGGGTCCAAAGACCCAGTACTTC. This codes for CASSSRQGPKTQYF.

The chain recombines TRBV5-1 with TRBJ1-1; D is possibly TRBD1 (6 bases). Looked up from germline, CDR1 is SGHRS and CDR2 is YFSETQ. Trimming stripped 7 bases from V and 4 bases from J, with 11 bases between. The CDR3 consists of 12 residues. The DNA for the CDR3 is TGCGCCAGCGCTTTGACAGGCACTGAAGCTTTCTTT. Its protein product is CASALTGTEAFF.

The rearrangement joins TRBV19 to TRBJ1-5, with D perhaps matching TRBD1 (5 bases). V dropped 10 bases and J dropped 4 bases, with 23 bases sitting between them. This CDR3 contains 16 residues. Looked up from germline, CDR1 is LNHDA and CDR2 is SQIVND (reference sequence). For the CDR3, the DNA is TGTGCCACTTCCCCCGGGGGGGATTGGGGTAATCAGCCCCAGCATTTT. As protein: CATSPGGDWGNQPQHF. Full variable domain (outside the CDR3, taken from reference TRBV19 and TRBJ1-5): DGGITQSPKYLFRKEGQNVTLSCEQNLNHDAMYWYRQDPGQGLRLIYYSQIVNDFQKGDIAEGYSVSREKKESFPLTVTSAQKNPTAFYLCATSPGGDWGNQPQHFGDGTRLSIL.

This rearrangement joins TRBV16 to TRBJ2-5, with D possibly matching TRBD1 (6 bases). CDR1 KGHSY and CDR2 FQNENV come from the germline V gene. The V end was cut by 4 bases, the J end by 2 bases, with 11 bases between. CDR3 length equals 14 residues. CDR3 nucleotides: TGTGCCAGCAGCCCGCGGACAGCGCAAGAGACCCAGTACTTC. Its translation: CASSPRTAQETQYF.

This clone was recorded once. The V gene is TRBV28, the J gene TRBJ2-5; 9 bases are a match to TRBD2. CDR1 and CDR2 from the germline V gene are MDHEN and SYDVKM. The length of the CDR3 is 15 residues. V lost 5 bases, J lost 5 bases, and 9 bases stayed unmatched. The CDR3 loop is CASSRAGGPRETQYF. Here the CDR3 DNA reads TGTGCCAGCAGTAGGGCGGGAGGGCCTCGGGAGACCCAGTACTTC.

V and J are TRBV4-2 and TRBJ1-3; D unclear. Germline CDR1 is LGHNA and CDR2 is YNFKEQ. The CDR3 runs to 14 residues. Trimming pared 1 base from V and 3 bases from J, leaving 7 bases between. CDR3 bases: TGTGCCAGCAGCCAAGTGGCCGTTGGAAACACCATATATTTT. Its translation: CASSQVAVGNTIYF.

This chain joins TRBV29-1 and TRBJ1-2; D unclear. V lost 2 bases and J 6 bases, leaving 13 bases between the germline ends. The germline CDR1 and CDR2 sequences are SQVTM and ANQGSEA. The CDR3 totals 13 residues. CDR3 amino acids: CSVEPASSDGYTF. The CDR3 nucleotides are TGCAGCGTTGAACCCGCTTCAAGCGATGGCTACACCTTC.

The chain is built from TRBV19 and TRBJ1-5; 8 positions match TRBD1. From germline, CDR1 is LNHDA and CDR2 SQIVND (reference sequence). J gave up 2 bases and V 5 bases, and 5 bases lay outside the gene matches. This CDR3 contains 15 residues. In nucleotides, the CDR3 is TGTGCCAGTAGTCCCAAGACAGGGGGCAATCAGCCCCAGCATTTT. It is translated as CASSPKTGGNQPQHF. The full variable domain, with the rest looked up from reference TRBV19 and TRBJ1-5, is DGGITQSPKYLFRKEGQNVTLSCEQNLNHDAMYWYRQDPGQGLRLIYYSQIVNDFQKGDIAEGYSVSREKKESFPLTVTSAQKNPTAFYLCASSPKTGGNQPQHFGDGTRLSIL.

This chain connects TRBV27 to TRBJ2-7, with D perhaps matching TRBD1 (5 bases). Germline values: CDR1 MNHEY, CDR2 SMNVEV (reference sequence). Trimming took 8 bases from V and 0 from J, leaving 14 bases between them. The CDR3 spans 14 residues. The chain's CDR3 is CASRQGDVSYEQYF. In DNA form, the CDR3 reads TGTGCCAGCCGCCAGGGCGACGTCTCCTACGAGCAGTACTTC.

The V gene is TRBV5-5, the J gene TRBJ2-7; 9 bases align to TRBD1. The CDR3 length is 15 residues. V dropped 4 bases and J dropped 0; count of bases not matched to a gene: 5. The germline V gene encodes CDR1 SGHKS and CDR2 YYEKEE (reference sequence). The CDR3 bases are TGTGCCAGCAGCGCGGGACAGGGCTTCTCCTACGAGCAGTACTTC. Translated, it gives CASSAGQGFSYEQYF.

The chain joins TRBV6-5 to TRBJ1-5; D perhaps matches TRBD1 (5 bases). Trimming shortened V by 6 bases and J by 6 bases, and 12 bases separated the two germline ends. Germline CDR1 reads MNHEY; CDR2 reads SVGAGI. There are 13 residues in the CDR3. This CDR3 is CASSATGSQPQHF. The CDR3 bases are TGTGCCAGCAGCGCAACAGGCTCTCAGCCCCAGCATTTT.

J is TRBJ1-2 and V is TRBV2; D ambiguous. There are 13 residues in the CDR3. Per germline, CDR1 SNHLY and CDR2 FYNNEI. V was clipped by 1 base and J by 5 bases, with 8 bases between them. CDR3 loop: CASSEGPAYGYTF. The CDR3 nucleotides are TGTGCCAGCAGTGAAGGGCCAGCGTATGGCTACACCTTC.